A single sample is the source of the 9 T cell receptor beta chains below, sequenced in a study of blood T cell repertoires in COVID-19 (dated by TCRdb to the early 2020s). The protocol used for the library was the immunoSEQ multiplex PCR assay. TCRdb's version of the immuneACCESS table is confined to in-frame rearrangements and falls short of the full clone set. An unresolved V gene accounts for under half of the shortfall where checked; the remainder is of unknown origin. In all, the sample holds some 80,000 clones, and 88% of those were seen once. The ten largest clones take up under 25% of the sample. The sample comprised peripheral blood. Receptors originate from a human donor in a cohort sampled during active COVID-19.

The chain has TRBV30 and TRBJ1-2; no clear D. The CDR3 spans 15 residues. Germline loops: CDR1 GTSNPN, CDR2 SVGIG (reference sequence). V shed 3 bases and J shed 1 base, with 15 bases lying between them. In nucleotides, the CDR3 is TGTGCCTGGAGAGACGGCCTCCGGGATAACTATGGCTACACCTTC. Protein sequence: CAWRDGLRDNYGYTF. The entire variable domain, with the rest obtained from reference TRBV30 and TRBJ1-2, is as follows: SQTIHQWPATLVQPVGSPLSLECTVEGTSNPNLYWYRQAAGRGLQLLFYSVGIGQISSEVPQNLSASRPQDRQFILSSKKLLLSDSGFYLCAWRDGLRDNYGYTFGSGTRLTVV.

This clone was detected once. Its ends do not fully match the called genes, so a read error is possible. This chain joins TRBV7-2 and TRBJ2-7; TRBD2 matches at 7 bases. CDR1 and CDR2 from the germline V gene are SGHTA and FQGNSA. The CDR3 is 16 residues long. The CDR3 nucleotides read TGTGCCAACAGCTTAGCGCCGCGGGAGATGGGGTACGAGCAGTACTTC. This sequence encodes CANSLAPREMGYEQYF.

This chain connects TRBV7-2 to TRBJ2-2, with 9 bases lining up with TRBD1. Germline-derived CDR1 and CDR2 are SGHTA and FQGNSA. This CDR3 contains 16 residues. J was trimmed by 5 bases and V by 5 bases; bases with no gene match: 9. The CDR3 loop reads CASSPAWDRETGELFF. The DNA for the CDR3 is TGTGCCAGCAGCCCGGCCTGGGACAGGGAGACCGGGGAGCTGTTTTTT.

Here the CDR3 reads CASSVRGQGMDPSYEQYF. The CDR3 DNA reads TGTGCCAGCAGCGTCCGAGGACAGGGTATGGACCCTTCCTACGAGCAGTACTTC. The V and J genes are TRBV7-4 and TRBJ2-7, with 8 bases that match TRBD1. The germline V gene has CDR1 SGHVT and CDR2 SQSDAQ. The CDR3 loop spans 18 amino acids. The junction had 16 bases not matched to a gene; V was cut back by 5 bases and J by 1 base.

This rearrangement joins TRBV28 to TRBJ2-3; TRBD1 agrees at 7 bases. V shed 5 bases and J 2 bases; nucleotides not matched to a gene: 4. Germline-derived CDR1 and CDR2 are MDHEN and SYDVKM. This CDR3 spans 14 amino acids. The chain's CDR3 is CASSHDRVTDTQYF. CDR3 DNA sequence: TGTGCCAGCAGTCATGACAGGGTCACAGATACGCAGTATTTT.

V gene TRBV20-1 combines with J gene TRBJ2-1; no reliable D call. CDR1 is DFQATT and CDR2 is SNEGSKA in the germline V gene (reference sequence). The CDR3 totals 11 residues. V was cut by 6 bases and J by 3 bases, with 6 bases left in between. This CDR3 is CSAQDYNEQFF. CDR3 nucleotides: TGCAGTGCCCAGGACTACAATGAGCAGTTCTTC.

The genes are TRBV7-9 and TRBJ2-2; D may be TRBD1 (6 bases). Per germline, CDR1 SEHNR and CDR2 FQNEAQ (reference sequence). V lost 4 bases, J lost 1 base, and 13 bases lay in between. This CDR3 has 16 residues. CDR3 nucleotides: TGTGCCAGCAGCTCGGGCGGACAGAGGAACACCGGGGAGCTGTTTTTT. Translated: CASSSGGQRNTGELFF.

This clone was counted once. The J gene is TRBJ2-1, the V gene TRBV6-6; possibly TRBD2 for D (5 bases). The CDR3 runs to 12 residues. CDR1 and CDR2 from the germline V gene are MNHNY and SVGAGI (reference sequence). Trimming pared 10 bases from V and 5 bases from J, leaving 12 bases between. The CDR3 sequence is CATYTRDNEQFF. The DNA for the CDR3 is TGTGCCACCTATACTAGAGACAATGAGCAGTTCTTC.

The CDR3 DNA reads TGCGCCTCCGTCCGGTACGAGCAGTACTTC. This gives the protein CASVRYEQYF. The chain joins TRBV23-1 to TRBJ2-7, with no clear D. TRBV23-1 belongs to the ORF category, with a function that is uncertain. Trimming pared 11 bases from V and 4 bases from J, leaving 9 bases between. The CDR3 covers 10 residues.